The T cell receptor beta chain under discussion was sequenced for a study of T cells after yellow fever vaccination. Study conclusions and caveats: FACS-sorted repertoires might harbor abundant contaminating clonotypes from the bulk population. Most primary-vaccination clones reappeared after the booster (just under 98% CD4, about 90% CD8).

Comment on this clonotype: The antigen is not known.

Synthesis of TCR cDNA relied on 5'RACE template switching, which attached a universal primer site and UMIs. TCRdb passed the 5' RACE reads through MiXCR, listing each CDR3 protein once. The sample shows some 340,000 distinct CDR3 sequences, about 10% of them seen only once. Germline CDR1 and CDR2: LNHDA and SQIVND (reference sequence). Trimming removed 5 bases from V and 0 bases from J, with 11 bases in between. The CDR3 has 15 residues. The source was CD4+ T cells sorted from PBMCs, collected 45 days after the yellow fever booster vaccination. The chain recombines TRBV19 with TRBJ2-1; D unclear. The receptor's source is a young man who received the YFV17D yellow fever vaccine. The CDR3 region is CASSDYLSSYNEQFF. CDR3 nucleotide sequence: TGTGCCAGTAGTGATTACCTAAGCTCCTACAATGAGCAGTTCTTC. The whole variable domain, remainder taken from reference TRBV19 and TRBJ2-1, is DGGITQSPKYLFRKEGQNVTLSCEQNLNHDAMYWYRQDPGQGLRLIYYSQIVNDFQKGDIAEGYSVSREKKESFPLTVTSAQKNPTAFYLCASSDYLSSYNEQFFGPGTRLTVL.